The T cell receptor (beta chain) described here comes from a study of blood T cell repertoires in COVID-19. Study at large: Both acute and convalescent COVID-19 samples were obtained from the United States, Italy and Spain. Nucleic acid was either cDNA or gDNA, and it came from T cells, B-cell-depleted T cells, or PBMCs.

CDR1 is MDHEN and CDR2 is SYDVKM in the germline V gene. The length of the CDR3 is 15 residues. The V and J ends lost 3 bases and 3 bases respectively, with 12 bases between them. In the authors' workflow: Reference gene primer amplification yielded estimated nucleated cell counts. Produced via immunoSEQ multiplex PCR; TCRdb's table is partial and in-frame only. The DNA was the basis for D and trimming; V, J and clone size are from that table. The table lists roughly 190,000 clones, 86% of them singletons, with more than 3% in the top ten. V is TRBV28 and J is TRBJ1-3, with no clear D. This sequence was found in a man between 65 and 85 years old with acute or convalescent COVID-19. Specimen: peripheral blood. CDR3 in DNA: TGTGCCAGCAGTTTTAATAGGGAGGGTGGAAACACCATATATTTT. The encoded protein is CASSFNREGGNTIYF.